Below, 19 T cell receptor beta chains from the same sample are listed, as sequenced in a study of intratumoral heterogeneity in liver cancer. TCRdb keeps only in-frame clones here, not all; method: immunoSEQ multiplex PCR. Of about 20,000 clones listed, 73% are singletons. Specimen: tumor-adjacent normal tissue, collected before any cancer treatment. The receptors here all came from a woman aged 70-85 years with hepatocellular carcinoma.

This chain links TRBV5-4 with TRBJ2-2; D unresolved. V lost 1 base to trimming and J lost 7 bases, with 5 bases between them. CDR3 length: 12 amino acids. Germline CDR1 and CDR2: SGHNT and YYREEE (reference sequence). In DNA form, the CDR3 reads TGTGCCAGCAGCTTGTGGGGCGGGGAGCTGTTTTTT. It is translated as CASSLWGGELFF.

The rearrangement uses TRBV10-3 and TRBJ1-1, with a weak D call TRBD1 (5 bases). Germline lookup yields CDR1 ENHRY and CDR2 SYGVKD. The CDR3 is 14 residues long. Trimming shortened V by 7 bases and J by 3 bases, and 15 bases separated the two germline ends. The CDR3 loop is CAITRRGGDTEAFF. The CDR3, as DNA: TGTGCCATCACCCGACGAGGAGGGGACACTGAAGCTTTCTTT.

V and J are TRBV21-1 and TRBJ2-3; the table's D call TRBD1 went unverified against the DNA. TRBV21-1 is reported as a pseudogene. CDR3 length: 20 residues. CDR3 in DNA: TGTGCCAGCAGAGACCTCGGTAAGGGGGCCCGGGAGAGGCCCTTGGGTACGCAGTATTTT. Protein sequence: CASRDLGKGARERPLGTQYF.

The V gene is TRBV27, the J gene TRBJ2-1; 7 bases agree with TRBD2. This CDR3 spans 16 amino acids. With 2 bases clipped from V and 3 bases from J, the junction kept 7 bases outside the gene matches. The germline gives CDR1 MNHEY, CDR2 SMNVEV (reference sequence). The CDR3 protein is CASSLISSGYYNEQFF. CDR3 DNA sequence: TGTGCCAGCAGTTTAATTTCTAGCGGCTACTACAATGAGCAGTTCTTC.

In this sample, this clone turned up a few times. The V call is TRBV5-4, the J call TRBJ1-6, with TRBD1 as a possible D gene (5 bases). Germline V gene data show CDR1 as SGHNT and CDR2 as YYREEE (reference sequence). CDR3 length equals 14 residues. V lost 4 bases to trimming and J lost 9 bases, with 14 bases between them. DNA of the CDR3: TGTGCCAGCAGCACGGGACGTAGAGGTTCACCCCTCCACTTT. Translation gives CASSTGRRGSPLHF.

This chain connects TRBV9 to TRBJ2-7, with 8 bases that match TRBD2. Germline assignment: CDR1 SGDLS and CDR2 YYNGEE. CDR3 length equals 12 residues. The trim removed 9 bases at V and 4 bases at J, leaving 6 bases unmatched. CDR3 DNA sequence: TGTGCCATTACTAGCGGCCTATACGAGCAGTACTTC. Translation: CAITSGLYEQYF.

The V and J genes are TRBV5-1 and TRBJ1-4; D is undetermined. The V end lost 4 bases, the J end lost 8 bases, and 15 bases lay between the germline ends. The CDR3 consists of 14 residues. Germline V CDR1 and CDR2: SGHRS, YFSETQ. This CDR3 reads CASSPNDSGEKLFF. CDR3 in DNA: TGCGCCAGCAGCCCGAATGATAGTGGGGAAAAACTGTTTTTT.

V is TRBV3-1 (or the pseudogene TRBV3-2) and J is TRBJ2-7; 7 bases are a match to TRBD2. Germline CDR1 reads LGHDT; CDR2 reads YNNKEL (reference sequence). The CDR3 runs to 14 residues. Losses at the gene ends were 4 bases for V and 5 bases for J; bases not matched to a gene: 8. CDR3 loop: CASSPRMGGDEQYF. The CDR3 nucleotides are TGTGCCAGCAGCCCTCGGATGGGAGGGGACGAGCAGTACTTC.

This chain uses TRBV19 with TRBJ2-7, with 10 bases identical to TRBD2. Germline V lookup: CDR1 LNHDA, CDR2 SQIVND (reference sequence). Losses at the gene ends were 7 bases for V and 1 base for J; bases not matched to a gene: 4. This CDR3 contains 14 residues. The CDR3 spells CASKASGSSYEQYF. The CDR3 region has the DNA TGTGCCAGTAAAGCTAGCGGGAGTTCCTACGAGCAGTACTTC.

The CDR3 coding sequence is TGTGCCATCAGTGCAACTGGACAGGGGGCTAACGGCTACACCTTC. Translating it yields CAISATGQGANGYTF. The gene calls are TRBV10-3 and TRBJ1-2; 11 bases line up with TRBD1. Germline CDR1 is ENHRY and CDR2 is SYGVKD. The trim removed 4 bases at V and 8 bases at J, leaving 9 bases unmatched. This CDR3 is built from 15 residues.

This clone was detected only a few times. The CDR3 nucleotides are TGCGCCAGCGTTAGGGGGGACGGGTCGGATGAAAAACTGTTTTTT. Translated: CASVRGDGSDEKLFF. The rearrangement joins TRBV4-1 to TRBJ1-4; D is perhaps TRBD1 (6 bases). Germline values: CDR1 MGHRA, CDR2 YSYEKL. This CDR3 has 15 amino acids. V shed 8 bases and J shed 6 bases, with 19 bases lying between them.

This sequence joins TRBV28 and TRBJ2-1; 7 bases line up with TRBD1. J gave up 4 bases and V 6 bases, and 6 bases lay outside the gene matches. Germline V gives CDR1 MDHEN, CDR2 SYDVKM. CDR3 length: 14 residues. In DNA form, the CDR3 reads TGTGCCAGCAGAAGGGGACAGAGATACAATGAGCAGTTCTTC. This translates into CASRRGQRYNEQFF.

This chain joins TRBV6-4 and TRBJ2-1; 9 nucleotides line up with TRBD2. Germline V lookup: CDR1 MRHNA, CDR2 SNTAGT. V trimming: 0 bases; J trimming: 7 bases; junction bases outside the gene matches: 13. There are 18 residues in the CDR3. The CDR3 here is CASSDSSRLAEGGNEQFF. The CDR3, as DNA: TGTGCCAGCAGTGACTCTAGTAGACTAGCGGAAGGTGGGAATGAGCAGTTCTTC.

V usage is TRBV29-1 and J usage is TRBJ2-1; D call uncertain. CDR3 length equals 12 residues. V lost 4 bases, J lost 5 bases, and 9 bases lay in between. CDR1 is SQVTM and CDR2 is ANQGSEA in the germline V gene. The CDR3 DNA is TGCAGCGTTGTGGAAGTAAACAATGAGCAGTTCTTC. Translation gives CSVVEVNNEQFF.

This chain connects TRBV6-2 or TRBV6-3 to TRBJ2-3; 8 nucleotides line up with TRBD2. V was pared by 6 bases and J by 2 bases, with 10 bases of the junction left unmatched. This CDR3 contains 16 residues. Germline V gene data show CDR1 as MNHEY and CDR2 as SVGEGT. The CDR3 region is CASSPYGTSDTDTQYF. The CDR3 DNA sequence: TGTGCCAGCAGCCCTTACGGGACTAGTGACACAGATACGCAGTATTTT.

The chain carries TRBV30 and TRBJ1-5, with D unresolved. Trimming removed 0 bases from V and 5 bases from J, with 11 bases in between. Germline CDR1 reads GTSNPN; CDR2 reads SVGIG (reference sequence). This CDR3 is 14 amino acids long. CDR3 in DNA: TGTGCCTGGAGTGTAGGTGGCAAAGATCAGCCCCAGCATTTT. Its translation is CAWSVGGKDQPQHF.

This clone came up a few times. The chain recombines TRBV27 with TRBJ2-3; 9 nucleotides agree with TRBD2. The CDR3 length is 10 residues. V lost 8 bases and J lost 11; bases outside the gene matches: 2. CDR1 is MNHEY and CDR2 is SMNVEV in the germline V gene (reference sequence). In DNA form, the CDR3 reads TGTGCCAGCGGGACTAGCTGGCAGTATTTT. Protein sequence: CASGTSWQYF.

This clone was seen a single time. The V gene is TRBV10-3, the J gene TRBJ2-6; D is possibly TRBD1 (6 bases). This CDR3 has 17 residues. The V gene lost 5 bases and the J gene lost 4 bases, with 18 bases spanning the gap. The germline V gene encodes CDR1 ENHRY and CDR2 SYGVKD. CDR3 sequence (DNA): TGTGCCATCAGTCCCCGAGGAACAGGGTCAGGGGCCAACGTCCTGACTTTC. It specifies CAISPRGTGSGANVLTF.

The chain is built from TRBV10-3 and TRBJ2-3; 12 bases map to TRBD2. With 5 bases clipped from V and 0 bases from J, the junction kept 6 bases outside the gene matches. CDR3 length: 17 amino acids. The germline CDR1 and CDR2 sequences are ENHRY and SYGVKD. CDR3 in amino acids: CAISTGLAGRSTDTQYF. The CDR3 region has the DNA TGTGCCATCAGTACTGGACTAGCGGGAAGAAGCACAGATACGCAGTATTTT.